The clone carrying this TCR beta chain came up many times. Its specificity is not known. Primed by a sample-barcoded 5' primer and a J-beta primer mix, a second PCR proceeded for 7 to 11 cycles. TCRdb re-analysed the 5' RACE reads in MiXCR, keeping a single row per CDR3 protein. The sample carries 800,000 to 950,000 distinct CDR3 sequences, roughly 50% recorded once. Peripheral blood samples of 9 to 10 milliliters were drawn from each donor. Each sample had at least 6.5 million PBMCs isolated. The data were obtained in a study of blood T cells in healthy people across ages. Study-wide findings and caveats: A roughly linear fall in TCR beta diversity per million T cells was seen with increasing age.

V was cut by 11 bases and J by 7 bases, with 15 bases left in between. CDR3 length equals 12 residues. Germline CDR1 and CDR2: ENHRY and SYGVKD. The V and J genes are TRBV10-3 and TRBJ2-1; D perhaps matches TRBD2 (6 bases). The sequence derives from a man under 40 in good health. The sample taken for sequencing was blood. CDR3 loop: CASGLGENEQFF. CDR3 nucleotide sequence: TGTGCCTCGGGACTGGGGGAGAATGAGCAGTTCTTC.